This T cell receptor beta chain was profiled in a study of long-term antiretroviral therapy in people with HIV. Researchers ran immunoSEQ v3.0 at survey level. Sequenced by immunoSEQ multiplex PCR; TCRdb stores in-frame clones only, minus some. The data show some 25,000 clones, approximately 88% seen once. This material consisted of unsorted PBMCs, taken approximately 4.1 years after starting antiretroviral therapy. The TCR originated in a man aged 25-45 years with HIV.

CDR3 region: CSVPLGYNEQFF. The CDR3 nucleotides read TGCAGCGTTCCTCTGGGTTACAATGAGCAGTTCTTC. The chain links TRBV29-1 to TRBJ2-1; D is ambiguous. Germline-derived CDR1 and CDR2 are SQVTM and ANQGSEA. The V end was cut by 5 bases, the J end by 4 bases, with 9 bases between. The CDR3 spans 12 residues.